This entry features one T cell receptor (beta chain) sequence. Method: immunoSEQ multiplex PCR; TCRdb's copy keeps in-frame clones and lacks some. The table lists around 58,000 clones, 95% to 97% of them singletons. This entry belongs to a study of control samples from healthy donors and cancer patients. The CDR3 extends over 13 amino acids. V trimming: 1 base; J trimming: 10 bases; junction bases outside the gene matches: 3. The sequenced sample was blood. This chain joins TRBV12-3 or TRBV12-4 and TRBJ2-2, with TRBD2 matching over 7 bases. This clonotype was obtained from a woman between 18 and 29 years old in good health. This CDR3 is CASSLGGGLELFF. DNA for the CDR3: TGTGCCAGCAGTTTAGGGGGGGGTTTGGAGCTGTTTTTT.